Listed here is a single T cell receptor beta chain. Profiling relied on immunoSEQ multiplex PCR, and the TCRdb table lists in-frame clones only, not all of them. The sample lists about 120,000 clones; 85% to 90% were seen once. This sample is part of a study of T cell responses to AZD1222 COVID-19 vaccine. The CDR3 is made up of 12 amino acids. V dropped 7 bases and J dropped 7 bases, with 14 bases sitting between them. CDR1 and CDR2 (germline): LNHDA, SQIVND (reference sequence). The receptor's source is an adult in good health. The chain uses TRBV19 and TRBJ2-7; no definite D call. The sequences come from peripheral blood, collected on day 0 of AZD1222 vaccination. Written as DNA, the CDR3 is TGTGCCAGTACCGCGGACGGTTATGAGCAGTACTTC. It specifies CASTADGYEQYF.